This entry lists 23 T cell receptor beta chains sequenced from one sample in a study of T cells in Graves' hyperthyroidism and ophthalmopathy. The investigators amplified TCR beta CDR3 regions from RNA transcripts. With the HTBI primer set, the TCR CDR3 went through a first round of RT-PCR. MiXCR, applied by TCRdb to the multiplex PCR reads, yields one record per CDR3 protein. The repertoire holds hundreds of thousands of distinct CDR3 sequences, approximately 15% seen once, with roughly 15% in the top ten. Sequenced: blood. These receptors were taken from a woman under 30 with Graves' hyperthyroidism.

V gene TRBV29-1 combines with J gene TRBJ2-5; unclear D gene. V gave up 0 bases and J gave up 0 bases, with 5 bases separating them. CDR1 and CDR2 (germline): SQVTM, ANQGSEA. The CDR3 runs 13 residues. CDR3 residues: CSVEDRNQETQYF. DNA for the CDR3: TGCAGCGTTGAAGACAGAAACCAAGAGACCCAGTACTTC.

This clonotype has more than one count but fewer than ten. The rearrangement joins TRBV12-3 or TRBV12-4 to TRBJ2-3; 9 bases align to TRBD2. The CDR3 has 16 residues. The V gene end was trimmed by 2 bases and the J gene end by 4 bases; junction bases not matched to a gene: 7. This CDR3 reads CASSLFGGGAADTQYF. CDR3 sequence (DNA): TGTGCCAGCAGTTTATTTGGCGGGGGGGCCGCAGATACGCAGTATTTT.

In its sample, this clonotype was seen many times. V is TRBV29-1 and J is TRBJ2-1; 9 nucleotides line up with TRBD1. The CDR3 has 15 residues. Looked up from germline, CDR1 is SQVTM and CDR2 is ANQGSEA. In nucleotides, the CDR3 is TGCGCGGGGACAGGGTATTCCCACGCCTACAATGAGCAGTTCTTC. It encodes CAGTGYSHAYNEQFF.

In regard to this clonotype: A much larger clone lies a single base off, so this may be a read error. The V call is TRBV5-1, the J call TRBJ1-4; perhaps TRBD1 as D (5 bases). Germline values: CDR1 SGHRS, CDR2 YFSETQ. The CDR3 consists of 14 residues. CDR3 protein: CVSSWGGLDEKLFF. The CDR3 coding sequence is TGCGTCAGCAGCTGGGGGGGATTGGATGAAAAACTGTTTTTT.

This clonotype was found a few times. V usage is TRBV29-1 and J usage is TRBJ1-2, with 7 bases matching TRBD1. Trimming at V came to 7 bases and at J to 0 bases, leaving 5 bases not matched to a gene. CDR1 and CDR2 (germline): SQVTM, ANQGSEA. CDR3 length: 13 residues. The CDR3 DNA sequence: TGCAGCGACTCGACAGGGACTAACTATGGCTACACCTTC. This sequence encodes CSDSTGTNYGYTF.

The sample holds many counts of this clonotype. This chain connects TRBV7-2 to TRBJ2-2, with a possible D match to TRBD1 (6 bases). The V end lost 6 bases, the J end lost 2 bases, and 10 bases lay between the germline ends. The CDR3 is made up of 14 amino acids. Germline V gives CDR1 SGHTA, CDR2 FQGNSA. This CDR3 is CASRGAFNTGELFF. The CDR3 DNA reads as TGTGCCAGCAGGGGGGCCTTCAACACCGGGGAGCTGTTTTTT.

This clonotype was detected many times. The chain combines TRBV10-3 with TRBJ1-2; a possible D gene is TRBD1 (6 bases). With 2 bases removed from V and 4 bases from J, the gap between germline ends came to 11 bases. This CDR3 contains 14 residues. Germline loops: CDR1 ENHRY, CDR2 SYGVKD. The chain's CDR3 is CAISEGGMGYGYTF. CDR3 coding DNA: TGTGCCATCAGTGAGGGGGGCATGGGCTATGGCTACACCTTC.

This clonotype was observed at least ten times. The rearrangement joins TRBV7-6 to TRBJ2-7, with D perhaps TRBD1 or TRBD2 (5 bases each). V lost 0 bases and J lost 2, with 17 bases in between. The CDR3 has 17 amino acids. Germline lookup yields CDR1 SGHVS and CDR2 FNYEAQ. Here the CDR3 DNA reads TGTGCCAGCAGCTTAGCGGTCGGGACGGACCGCACCTACGAGCAGTACTTC. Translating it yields CASSLAVGTDRTYEQYF.

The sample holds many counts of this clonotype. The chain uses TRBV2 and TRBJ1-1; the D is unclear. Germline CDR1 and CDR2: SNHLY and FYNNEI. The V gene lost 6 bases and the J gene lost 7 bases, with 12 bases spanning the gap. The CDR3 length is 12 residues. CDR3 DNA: TGTGCCAGCAGAAAAGAATTTTTTGAAGCTTTCTTT. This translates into CASRKEFFEAFF.

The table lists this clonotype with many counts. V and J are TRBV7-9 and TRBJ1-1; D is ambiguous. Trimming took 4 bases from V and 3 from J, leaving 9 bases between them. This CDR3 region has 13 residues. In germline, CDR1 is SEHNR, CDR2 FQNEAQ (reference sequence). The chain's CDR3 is CASSSARDTEAFF. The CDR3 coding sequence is TGTGCCAGCAGCTCAGCCCGGGACACTGAAGCTTTCTTT. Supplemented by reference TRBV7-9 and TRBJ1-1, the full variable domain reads DTGVSQNPRHKITKRGQNVTFRCDPISEHNRLYWYRQTLGQGPEFLTYFQNEAQLEKSRLLSDRFSAERPKGSFSTLEIQRTEQGDSAMYLCASSSARDTEAFFGQGTRLTVV.

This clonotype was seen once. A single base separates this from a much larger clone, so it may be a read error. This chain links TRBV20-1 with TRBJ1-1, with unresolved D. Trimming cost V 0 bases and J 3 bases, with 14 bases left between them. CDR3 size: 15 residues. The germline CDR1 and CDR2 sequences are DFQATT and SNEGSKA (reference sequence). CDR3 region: CSAREGGRPDTEAFF. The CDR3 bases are TGCAGTGCTAGAGAGGGCGGGAGGCCGGACACTGAAGCTTTCTTT.

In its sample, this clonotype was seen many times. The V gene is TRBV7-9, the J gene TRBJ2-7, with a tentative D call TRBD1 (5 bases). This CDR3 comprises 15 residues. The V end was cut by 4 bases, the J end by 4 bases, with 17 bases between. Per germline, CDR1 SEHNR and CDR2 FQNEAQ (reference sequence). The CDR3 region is CASSSDRSYPYEQYF. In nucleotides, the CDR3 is TGTGCCAGCAGCTCAGACAGATCTTATCCTTACGAGCAGTACTTC.

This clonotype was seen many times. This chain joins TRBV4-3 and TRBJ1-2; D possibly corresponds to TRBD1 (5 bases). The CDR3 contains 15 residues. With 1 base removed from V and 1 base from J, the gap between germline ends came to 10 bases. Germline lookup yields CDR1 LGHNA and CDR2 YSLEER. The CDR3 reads CASSQAQGGNYGYTF. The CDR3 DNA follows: TGCGCCAGCAGCCAAGCGCAGGGTGGTAACTATGGCTACACCTTC.

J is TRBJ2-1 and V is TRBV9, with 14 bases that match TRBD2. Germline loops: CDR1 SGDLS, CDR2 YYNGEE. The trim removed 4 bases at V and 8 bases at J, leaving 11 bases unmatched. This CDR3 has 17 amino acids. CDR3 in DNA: TGTGCCAGCAGCTTACAGGTCGGGACTAGCGGGAGCTATGAGCAGTTCTTC. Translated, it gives CASSLQVGTSGSYEQFF.

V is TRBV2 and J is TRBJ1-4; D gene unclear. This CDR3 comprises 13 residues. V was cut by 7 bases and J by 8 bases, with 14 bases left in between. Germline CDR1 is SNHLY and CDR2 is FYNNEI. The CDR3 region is CASKGGLGEKLFF. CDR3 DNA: TGTGCCAGCAAAGGAGGGTTGGGGGAAAAACTGTTTTTT.

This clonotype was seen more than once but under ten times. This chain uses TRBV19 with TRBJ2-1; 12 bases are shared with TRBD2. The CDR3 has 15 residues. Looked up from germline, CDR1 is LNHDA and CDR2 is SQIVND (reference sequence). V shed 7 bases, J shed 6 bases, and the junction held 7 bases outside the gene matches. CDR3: CASTPTSGSFNEQFF. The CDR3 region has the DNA TGTGCCAGTACCCCGACTAGCGGGAGTTTCAATGAGCAGTTCTTC.

CDR3 loop: CASSFSPAERGLWAQYF. CDR3 DNA: TGTGCCAGCAGCTTCTCTCCAGCGGAGCGGGGACTTTGGGCCCAGTACTTC. This chain links TRBV11-2 with TRBJ2-5, with TRBD2 matching over 7 bases. V was clipped by 3 bases and J by 9 bases; unmatched bases: 19. CDR1 is SGHAT and CDR2 is FQNNGV in the germline V gene. The CDR3 has 17 residues.

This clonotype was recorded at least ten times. CDR3 DNA sequence: TGTGCCAGCAGCTTAGTGGGCACAGGGGTCCTAAAAGAGACCCAGTACTTC. This translates into CASSLVGTGVLKETQYF. This chain links TRBV11-2 with TRBJ2-5; TRBD1 matches at 7 bases. The V and J ends lost 1 base and 3 bases, in that order; junction bases with no gene match: 11. CDR3 length: 17 residues. Per germline, CDR1 SGHAT and CDR2 FQNNGV.

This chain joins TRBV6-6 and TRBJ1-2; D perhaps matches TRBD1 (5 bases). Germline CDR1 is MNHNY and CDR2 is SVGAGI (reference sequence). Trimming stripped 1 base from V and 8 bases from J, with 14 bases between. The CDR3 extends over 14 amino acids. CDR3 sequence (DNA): TGTGCCAGCAGTTACTGGGACGCCCCGGAGGGCTACACCTTC. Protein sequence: CASSYWDAPEGYTF.

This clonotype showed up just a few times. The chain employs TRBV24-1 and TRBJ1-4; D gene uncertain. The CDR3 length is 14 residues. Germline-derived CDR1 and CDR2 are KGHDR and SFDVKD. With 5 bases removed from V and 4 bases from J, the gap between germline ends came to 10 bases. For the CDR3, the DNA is TGTGCCACCAGTGGGGGTGGATTTAATGAAAAACTGTTTTTT. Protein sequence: CATSGGGFNEKLFF.

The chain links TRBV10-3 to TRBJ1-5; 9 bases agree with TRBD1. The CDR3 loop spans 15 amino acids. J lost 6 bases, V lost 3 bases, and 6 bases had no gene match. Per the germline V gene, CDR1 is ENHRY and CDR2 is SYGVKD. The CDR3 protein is CAISEQGAQGQPQHF. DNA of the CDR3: TGTGCCATCAGTGAACAGGGGGCGCAGGGTCAGCCCCAGCATTTT.

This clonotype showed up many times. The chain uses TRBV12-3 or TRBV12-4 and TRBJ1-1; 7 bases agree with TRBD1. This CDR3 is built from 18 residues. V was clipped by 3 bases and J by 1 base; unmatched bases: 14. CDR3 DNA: TGTGCCAGCAGTTTCGTCTTCAGGGGGAAGGGTCAGAACACTGAAGCTTTCTTT. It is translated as CASSFVFRGKGQNTEAFF.

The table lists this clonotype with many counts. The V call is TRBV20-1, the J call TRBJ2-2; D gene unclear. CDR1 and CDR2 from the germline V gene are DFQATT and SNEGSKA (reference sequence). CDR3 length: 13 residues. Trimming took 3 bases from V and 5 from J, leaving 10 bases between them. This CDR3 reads CSASRSRTGELFF. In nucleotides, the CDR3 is TGCAGTGCTAGTAGGAGTCGGACCGGGGAGCTGTTTTTT.